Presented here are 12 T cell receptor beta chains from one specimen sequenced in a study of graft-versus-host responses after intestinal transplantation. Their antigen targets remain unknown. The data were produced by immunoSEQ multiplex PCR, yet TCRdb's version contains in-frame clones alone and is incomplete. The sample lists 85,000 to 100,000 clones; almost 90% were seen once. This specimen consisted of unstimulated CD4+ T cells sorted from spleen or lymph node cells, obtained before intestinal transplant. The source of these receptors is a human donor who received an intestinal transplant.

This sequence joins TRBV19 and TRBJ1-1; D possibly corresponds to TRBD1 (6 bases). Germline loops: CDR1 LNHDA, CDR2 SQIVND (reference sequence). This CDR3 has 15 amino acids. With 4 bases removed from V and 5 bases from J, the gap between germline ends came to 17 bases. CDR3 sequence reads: CASSNRQAGRTEAFF. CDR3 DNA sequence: TGTGCCAGTAGTAACCGACAGGCAGGTAGGACTGAAGCTTTCTTT.

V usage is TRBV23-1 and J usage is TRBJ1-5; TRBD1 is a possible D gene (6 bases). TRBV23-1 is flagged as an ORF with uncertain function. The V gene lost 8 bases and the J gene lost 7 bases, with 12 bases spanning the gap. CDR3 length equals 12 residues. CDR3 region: CASGLQGQPQHF. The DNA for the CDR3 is TGCGCCAGCGGGTTACAGGGCCAGCCCCAGCATTTT.

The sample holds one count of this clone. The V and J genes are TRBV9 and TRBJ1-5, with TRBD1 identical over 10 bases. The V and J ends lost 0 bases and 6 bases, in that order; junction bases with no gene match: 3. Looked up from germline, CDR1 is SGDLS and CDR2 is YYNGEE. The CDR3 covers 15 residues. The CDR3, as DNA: TGTGCCAGCAGCGTAGGACAGGGGGCGGGTCAGCCCCAGCATTTT. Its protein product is CASSVGQGAGQPQHF. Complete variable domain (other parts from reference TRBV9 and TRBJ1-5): DSGVTQTPKHLITATGQRVTLRCSPRSGDLSVYWYQQSLDQGLQFLIQYYNGEERAKGNILERFSAQQFPDLHSELNLSSLELGDSALYFCASSVGQGAGQPQHFGDGTRLSIL.

The CDR3 DNA sequence: TGTGCCAGTAACTACCCTGCGGGACAGGGCGCCTACGAGCAGTACTTC. This sequence encodes CASNYPAGQGAYEQYF. The chain combines TRBV19 with TRBJ2-7, with 9 bases matching TRBD1. Germline loops: CDR1 LNHDA, CDR2 SQIVND (reference sequence). CDR3 length: 16 amino acids. The V segment lost 7 bases and the J segment 2 bases; nucleotides outside the gene matches: 12.

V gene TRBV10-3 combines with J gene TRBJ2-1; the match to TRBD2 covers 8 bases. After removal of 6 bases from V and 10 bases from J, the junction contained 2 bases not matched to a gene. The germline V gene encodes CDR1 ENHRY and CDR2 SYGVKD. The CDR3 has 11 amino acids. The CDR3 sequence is CAIRTGGEQFF. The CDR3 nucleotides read TGTGCCATCAGGACGGGGGGGGAGCAGTTCTTC.

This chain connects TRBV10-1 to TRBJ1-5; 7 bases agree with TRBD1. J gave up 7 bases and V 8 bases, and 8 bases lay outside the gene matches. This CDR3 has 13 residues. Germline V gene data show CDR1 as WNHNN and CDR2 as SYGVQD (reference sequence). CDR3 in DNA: TGCGCCAGCGTTTCGGGACAGTTACAGCCCCAGCATTTT. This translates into CASVSGQLQPQHF.

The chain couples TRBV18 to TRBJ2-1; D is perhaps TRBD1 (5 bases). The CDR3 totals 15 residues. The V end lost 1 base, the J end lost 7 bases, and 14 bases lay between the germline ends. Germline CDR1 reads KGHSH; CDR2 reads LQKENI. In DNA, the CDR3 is TGTGCCAGCTCACCACTAGGACAACCCAGAAATGAGCAGTTCTTC. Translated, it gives CASSPLGQPRNEQFF. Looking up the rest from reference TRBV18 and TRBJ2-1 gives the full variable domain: NAGVMQNPRHLVRRRGQEARLRCSPMKGHSHVYWYRQLPEEGLKFMVYLQKENIIDESGMPKERFSAEFPKEGPSILRIQQVVRGDSAAYFCASSPLGQPRNEQFFGPGTRLTVL.

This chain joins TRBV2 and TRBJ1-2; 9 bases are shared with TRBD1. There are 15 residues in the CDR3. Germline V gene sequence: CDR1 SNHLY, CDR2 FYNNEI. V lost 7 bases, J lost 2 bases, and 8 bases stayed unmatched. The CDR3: CASIPNRGLNYGYTF. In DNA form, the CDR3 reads TGTGCCAGCATCCCGAACAGGGGGCTAAACTATGGCTACACCTTC. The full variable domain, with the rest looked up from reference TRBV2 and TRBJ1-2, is EPEVTQTPSHQVTQMGQEVILRCVPISNHLYFYWYRQILGQKVEFLVSFYNNEISEKSEIFDDQFSVERPDGSNFTLKIRSTKLEDSAMYFCASIPNRGLNYGYTFGSGTRLTVV.

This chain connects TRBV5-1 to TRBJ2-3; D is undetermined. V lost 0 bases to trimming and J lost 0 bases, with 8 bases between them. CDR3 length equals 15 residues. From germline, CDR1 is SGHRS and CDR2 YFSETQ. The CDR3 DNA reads TGCGCCAGCAGCTTGGCACTCCAAAGCACAGATACGCAGTATTTT. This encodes CASSLALQSTDTQYF.

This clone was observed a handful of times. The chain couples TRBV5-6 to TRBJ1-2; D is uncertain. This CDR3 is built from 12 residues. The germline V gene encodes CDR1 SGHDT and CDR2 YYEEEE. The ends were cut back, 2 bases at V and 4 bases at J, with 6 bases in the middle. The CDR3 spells CASSLTSYGYTF. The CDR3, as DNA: TGTGCCAGCAGCTTAACTTCCTATGGCTACACCTTC.

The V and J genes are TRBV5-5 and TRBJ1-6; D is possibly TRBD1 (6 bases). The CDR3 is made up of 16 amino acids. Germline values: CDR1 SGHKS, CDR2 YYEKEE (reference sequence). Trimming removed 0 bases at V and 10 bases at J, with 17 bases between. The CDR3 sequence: CASSLGSGQGQSPLHF. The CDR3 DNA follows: TGTGCCAGCAGCTTGGGCTCTGGGCAGGGACAATCACCCCTCCACTTT. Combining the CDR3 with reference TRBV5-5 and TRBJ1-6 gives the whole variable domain DAGVTQSPTHLIKTRGQQVTLRCSPISGHKSVSWYQQVLGQGPQFIFQYYEKEERGRGNFPDRFSARQFPNYSSELNVNALLLGDSALYLCASSLGSGQGQSPLHFGNGTRLTVT.

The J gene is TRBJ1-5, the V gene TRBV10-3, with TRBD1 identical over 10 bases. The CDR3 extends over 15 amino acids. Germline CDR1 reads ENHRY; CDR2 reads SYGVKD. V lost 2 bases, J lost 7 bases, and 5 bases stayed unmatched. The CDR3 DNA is TGTGCCATCAGTGAGGGGACAGGGGCGAGCCAGCCCCAGCATTTT. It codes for CAISEGTGASQPQHF.